This T cell receptor (beta chain) was captured by sequencing in a study of blood T cells in healthy people across ages. Primed by a sample-barcoded 5' primer and a J-beta primer mix, a second PCR proceeded for about 6 to 12 cycles. TCRdb redid the calling of the 5' RACE reads with MiXCR, one entry per CDR3 protein. The data hold about 780,000 distinct CDR3 sequences, with roughly 46% observed a single time. Donors were systemically healthy Caucasian individuals from Russia aged about 6 to 90 years. Peripheral blood, roughly 9.1 milliliters per donor, was collected. Per sample, no less than 6 micrograms of total RNA were extracted. The V and J ends lost 0 bases and 5 bases, in that order; junction bases with no gene match: 2. The CDR3 has 15 residues. Germline V gene lookup returns CDR1 MNHEY and CDR2 SMNVEV (reference sequence).

The chain carries TRBV27 and TRBJ2-4; TRBD1 agrees at 9 bases. Input material: blood. The receptor was derived from a man older than 75 in good health. CDR3 protein: CASSLSGTGQNIQYF. DNA for the CDR3: TGTGCCAGCAGTTTATCAGGGACAGGGCAAAACATTCAGTACTTC.